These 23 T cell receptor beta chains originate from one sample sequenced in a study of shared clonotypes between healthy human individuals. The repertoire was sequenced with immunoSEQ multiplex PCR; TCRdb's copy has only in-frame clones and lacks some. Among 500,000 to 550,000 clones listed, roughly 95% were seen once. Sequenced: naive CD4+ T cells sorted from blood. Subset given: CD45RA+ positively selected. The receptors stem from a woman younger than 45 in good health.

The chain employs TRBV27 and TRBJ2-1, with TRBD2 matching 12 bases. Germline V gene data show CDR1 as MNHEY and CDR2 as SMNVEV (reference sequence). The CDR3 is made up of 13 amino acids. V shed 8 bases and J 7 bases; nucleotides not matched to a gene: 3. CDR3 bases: TGTGCCAGCCGGACTAGCGGGAAAAATGAGCAGTTCTTC. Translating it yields CASRTSGKNEQFF.

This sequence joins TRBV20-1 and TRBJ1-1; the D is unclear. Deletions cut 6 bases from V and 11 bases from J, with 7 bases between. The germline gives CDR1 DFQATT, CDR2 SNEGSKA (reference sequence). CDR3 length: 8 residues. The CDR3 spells CSAGDAFF. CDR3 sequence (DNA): TGCAGTGCAGGCGATGCTTTCTTT.

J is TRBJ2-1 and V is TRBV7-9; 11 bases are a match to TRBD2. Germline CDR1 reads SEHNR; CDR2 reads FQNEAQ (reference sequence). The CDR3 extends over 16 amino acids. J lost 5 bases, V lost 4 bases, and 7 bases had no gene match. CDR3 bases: TGTGCCAGCAGCTATACTAGCGGGAGATGGAACAATGAGCAGTTCTTC. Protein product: CASSYTSGRWNNEQFF.

CDR3 DNA sequence: TGCGCCAGCAGCGGGGGGACTAGCGACGAGCAGTACTTC. It yields the protein CASSGGTSDEQYF. V usage is TRBV5-1 and J usage is TRBJ2-7, with 10 bases aligning to TRBD2. J lost 5 bases, V lost 4 bases, and 3 bases had no gene match. Germline V gene lookup returns CDR1 SGHRS and CDR2 YFSETQ. The CDR3 is 13 residues long.

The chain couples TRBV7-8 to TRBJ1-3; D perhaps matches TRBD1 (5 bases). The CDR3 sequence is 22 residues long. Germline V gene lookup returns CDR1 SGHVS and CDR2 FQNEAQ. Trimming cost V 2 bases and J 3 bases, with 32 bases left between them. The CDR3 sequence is CASSLQRLMTNTPGGGGNTIYF. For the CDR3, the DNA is TGTGCCAGCAGCTTACAGAGACTAATGACGAACACCCCGGGGGGAGGTGGAAACACCATATATTTT. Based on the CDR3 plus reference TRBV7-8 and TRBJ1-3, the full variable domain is GAGVSQSPRYKVAKRGQDVALRCDPISGHVSLFWYQQALGQGPEFLTYFQNEAQLDKSGLPSDRFFAERPEGSVSTLKIQRTQQEDSAVYLCASSLQRLMTNTPGGGGNTIYFGEGSWLTVV.

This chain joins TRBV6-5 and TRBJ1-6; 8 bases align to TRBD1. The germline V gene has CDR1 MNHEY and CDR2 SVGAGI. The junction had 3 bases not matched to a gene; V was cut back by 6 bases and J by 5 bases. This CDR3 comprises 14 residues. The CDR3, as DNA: TGTGCCAGCAGCCGACAGGGGAATAATTCACCCCTCCACTTT. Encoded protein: CASSRQGNNSPLHF.

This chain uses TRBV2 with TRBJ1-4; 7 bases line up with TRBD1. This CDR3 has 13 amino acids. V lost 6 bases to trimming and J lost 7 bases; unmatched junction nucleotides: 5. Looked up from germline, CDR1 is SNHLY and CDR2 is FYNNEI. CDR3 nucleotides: TGTGCCAGCAGAGACAGGGAGGGTGAAAAACTGTTTTTT. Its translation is CASRDREGEKLFF.

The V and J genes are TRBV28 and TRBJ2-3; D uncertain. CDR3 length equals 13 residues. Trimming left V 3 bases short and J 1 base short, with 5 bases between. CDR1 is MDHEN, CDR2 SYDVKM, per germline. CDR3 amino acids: CASSFYGTDTQYF. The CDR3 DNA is TGTGCCAGCAGTTTCTACGGCACAGATACGCAGTATTTT.

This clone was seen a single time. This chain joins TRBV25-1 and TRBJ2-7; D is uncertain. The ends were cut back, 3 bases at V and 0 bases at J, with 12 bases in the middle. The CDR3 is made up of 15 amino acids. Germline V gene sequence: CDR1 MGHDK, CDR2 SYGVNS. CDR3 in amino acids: CASSDDGGSSYEQYF. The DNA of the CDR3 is TGTGCCAGCAGTGATGACGGCGGTAGCTCCTACGAGCAGTACTTC.

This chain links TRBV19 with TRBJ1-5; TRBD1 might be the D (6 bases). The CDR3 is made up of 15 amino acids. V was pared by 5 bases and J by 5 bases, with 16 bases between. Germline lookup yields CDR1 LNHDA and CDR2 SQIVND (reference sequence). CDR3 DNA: TGTGCCAGTAGTCGCGGACAGCCCTACCATCAGCCCCAGCATTTT. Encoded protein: CASSRGQPYHQPQHF.

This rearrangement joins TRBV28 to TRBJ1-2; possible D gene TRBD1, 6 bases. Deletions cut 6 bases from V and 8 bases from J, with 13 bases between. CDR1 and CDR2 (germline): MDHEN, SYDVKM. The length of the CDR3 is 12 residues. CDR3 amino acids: CASSLTGQGYTF. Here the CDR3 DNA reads TGTGCCAGCAGCCTAACAGGGCAGGGCTACACCTTC.

As DNA, the CDR3 is TGTGCCAGCTCACCGGGACAGGGGGCTTTTCAGCCCCAGCATTTT. Translating gives CASSPGQGAFQPQHF. The chain has TRBV18 and TRBJ1-5; the match to TRBD1 covers 12 bases. Germline V gene lookup returns CDR1 KGHSH and CDR2 LQKENI. Trimming took 3 bases from V and 6 from J; bases not matched to a gene: 3. This CDR3 spans 15 amino acids.

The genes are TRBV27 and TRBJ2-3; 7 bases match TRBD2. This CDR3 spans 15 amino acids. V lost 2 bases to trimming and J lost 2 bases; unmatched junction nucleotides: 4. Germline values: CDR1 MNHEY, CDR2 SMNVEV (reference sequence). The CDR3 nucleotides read TGTGCCAGCAGTTTACTAGCGGAGAACACAGATACGCAGTATTTT. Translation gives CASSLLAENTDTQYF.

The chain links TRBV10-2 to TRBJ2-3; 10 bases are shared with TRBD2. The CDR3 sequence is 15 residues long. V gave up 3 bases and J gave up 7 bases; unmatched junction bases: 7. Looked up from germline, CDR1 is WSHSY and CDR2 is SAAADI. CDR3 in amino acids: CASSEGAGGPYTQYF. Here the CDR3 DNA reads TGCGCCAGCAGTGAAGGAGCGGGAGGGCCCTATACGCAGTATTTT.

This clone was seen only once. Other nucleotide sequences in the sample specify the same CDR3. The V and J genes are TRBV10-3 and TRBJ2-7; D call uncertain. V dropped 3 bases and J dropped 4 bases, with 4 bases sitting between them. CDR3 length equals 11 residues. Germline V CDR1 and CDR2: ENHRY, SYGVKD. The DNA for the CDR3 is TGTGCCATCAGTGAAGGGTACGAGCAGTACTTC. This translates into CAISEGYEQYF.

CDR3 DNA: TGTGCCTGGAGTGTGGCGGAGAATGAAAAACTGTTTTTT. It specifies CAWSVAENEKLFF. The chain uses TRBV30 and TRBJ1-4; no definite D call. The CDR3 loop spans 13 amino acids. Germline values: CDR1 GTSNPN, CDR2 SVGIG (reference sequence). The V and J ends lost 0 bases and 5 bases respectively, with 7 bases between them.

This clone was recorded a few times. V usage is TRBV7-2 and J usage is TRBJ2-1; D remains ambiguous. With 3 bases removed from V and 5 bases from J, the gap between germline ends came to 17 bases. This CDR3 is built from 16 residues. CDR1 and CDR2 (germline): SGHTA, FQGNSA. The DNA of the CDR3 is TGTGCCAGCAGCTTGCAGGTTGGCGATAAGAACAATGAGCAGTTCTTC. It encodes CASSLQVGDKNNEQFF.

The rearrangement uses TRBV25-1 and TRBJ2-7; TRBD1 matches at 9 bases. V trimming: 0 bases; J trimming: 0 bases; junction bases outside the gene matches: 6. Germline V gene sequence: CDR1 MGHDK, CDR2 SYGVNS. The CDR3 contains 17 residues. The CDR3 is CASSEYGGTGSSYEQYF. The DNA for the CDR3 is TGTGCCAGCAGTGAATACGGGGGGACAGGGTCCTCCTACGAGCAGTACTTC.

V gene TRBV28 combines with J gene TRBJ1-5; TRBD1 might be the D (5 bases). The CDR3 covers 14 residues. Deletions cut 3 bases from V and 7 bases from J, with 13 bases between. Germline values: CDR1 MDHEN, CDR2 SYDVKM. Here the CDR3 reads CASSFEIRVQPQHF. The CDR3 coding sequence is TGTGCCAGCAGTTTCGAGATCAGGGTGCAGCCCCAGCATTTT.

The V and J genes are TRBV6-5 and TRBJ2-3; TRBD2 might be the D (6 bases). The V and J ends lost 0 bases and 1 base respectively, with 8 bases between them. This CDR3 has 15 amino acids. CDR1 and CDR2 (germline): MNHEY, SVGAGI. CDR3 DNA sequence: TGTGCCAGCAGTTACTCGCGGGACCGCACAGATACGCAGTATTTT. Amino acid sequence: CASSYSRDRTDTQYF.

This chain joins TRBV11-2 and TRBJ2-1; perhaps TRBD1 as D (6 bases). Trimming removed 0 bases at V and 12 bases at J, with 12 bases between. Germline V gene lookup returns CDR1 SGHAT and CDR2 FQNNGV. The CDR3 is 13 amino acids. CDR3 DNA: TGTGCCAGCAGCTTAGAACAGGGCGGAGGGCAGTTCTTC. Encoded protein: CASSLEQGGGQFF.

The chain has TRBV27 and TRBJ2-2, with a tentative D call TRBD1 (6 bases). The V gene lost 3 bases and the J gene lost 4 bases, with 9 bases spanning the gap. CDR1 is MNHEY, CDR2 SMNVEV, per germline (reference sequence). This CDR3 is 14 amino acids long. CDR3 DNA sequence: TGTGCCAGCAGTTTCGGGACAACCACCGGGGAGCTGTTTTTT. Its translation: CASSFGTTTGELFF.

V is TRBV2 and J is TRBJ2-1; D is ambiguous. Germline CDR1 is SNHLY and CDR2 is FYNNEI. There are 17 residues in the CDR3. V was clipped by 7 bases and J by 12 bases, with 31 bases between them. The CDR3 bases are TGTGCCAGCATGTCCCGGAGCCGCCTCCGGGCACGCTATGGGCAGTTCTTC. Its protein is CASMSRSRLRARYGQFF.